A selection of T cell receptor beta chains follows, all from one sample in a study of molecular identifiers for immune sequencing clone quantification. From the PCR reads, TCRdb called clonotypes with MiXCR, one entry per CDR3 protein. The table includes 70,000 to 90,000 distinct CDR3 sequences, 21% detected once. The sequenced sample consisted of naive CD8+ T cells from blood, with Jurkat cell RNA spiked in. The origin of the receptors is a human donor in good health. Some libraries in this study had Jurkat cell RNA spiked in. Both conserved end residues are trimmed from each CDR3.

V gene: TRBV3-1
J gene: TRBJ2-5
CDR3 protein: ASSQSVQETQY

V gene: TRBV4-3
J gene: TRBJ2-7
CDR3 protein: ASSQAAQPSYEQY

V gene: TRBV2
J gene: TRBJ2-7
CDR3 protein: ASSERGYEQY

V gene: TRBV28
J gene: TRBJ2-7
CDR3 protein: ASSWRSTYEQY

V gene: TRBV6-5
J gene: TRBJ1-1
CDR3 protein: ASSYQDRENTEAF

V gene: TRBV7-7
J gene: TRBJ2-1
CDR3 protein: ASSSGLAAYNEQF

V gene: TRBV7-8
J gene: TRBJ1-5
CDR3 protein: ASSLGTDLGNQPQH

V gene: TRBV5-1
J gene: TRBJ2-7
CDR3 protein: ASSLTASYEQY

V gene: TRBV5-1
J gene: TRBJ2-7
CDR3 protein: ASSWGSGATYEQY

V gene: TRBV27
J gene: TRBJ1-3
CDR3 protein: ASSSGNTIY

V gene: TRBV7-9
J gene: TRBJ2-2
CDR3 protein: ASSSSPETFNTGELF

V gene: TRBV6-1
J gene: TRBJ2-3
CDR3 protein: ASISLPSGTDTQY

V gene: TRBV4-1
J gene: TRBJ2-2
CDR3 protein: ASSSGRITGELS

V gene: TRBV4-1
J gene: TRBJ2-3
CDR3 protein: ASSQESVGRDTDTQY

V gene: TRBV6-5
J gene: TRBJ2-5
CDR3 protein: ASSYLQGFQETQY

V gene: TRBV11-3
J gene: TRBJ2-1
CDR3 protein: ASSPTGPDEQS

V gene: TRBV28
J gene: TRBJ2-7
CDR3 protein: ASSLGRGSYEQY

V gene: TRBV11-2
J gene: TRBJ2-3
CDR3 protein: ASSLVGGGTASTDTQY

V gene: TRBV19
J gene: TRBJ1-5
CDR3 protein: ASSIGSRGNQPQH

V gene: TRBV5-4
J gene: TRBJ1-1
CDR3 protein: ASSGGQGMDYTEAF

V gene: TRBV7-9
J gene: TRBJ1-5
CDR3 protein: ASSTTDSNQPQH

V gene: TRBV7-6
J gene: TRBJ2-7
CDR3 protein: ASSTWTSGTYEQY

V gene: TRBV27
J gene: TRBJ2-3
CDR3 protein: ASSFQATVDTQY

V gene: TRBV27
J gene: TRBJ2-6
CDR3 protein: ASSSNSQRGQGNTGANVLT

V gene: TRBV27
J gene: TRBJ2-5
CDR3 protein: ASSGGTAPTETQY

V gene: TRBV13
J gene: TRBJ1-5
CDR3 protein: ASSPDRSGQPQH

V gene: TRBV14
J gene: TRBJ2-5
CDR3 protein: ASSLTTSPYQETQY

V gene: TRBV30
J gene: TRBJ2-5
CDR3 protein: AWSVGAGHGETQY

V gene: TRBV6-6
J gene: TRBJ2-7
CDR3 protein: ASSYYDRKGGYEQY

V gene: TRBV7-2
J gene: TRBJ2-1
CDR3 protein: ASSLGFGYNEQF

V gene: TRBV20-1
J gene: TRBJ2-5
CDR3 protein: SARSGETQY

V gene: TRBV6-2/TRBV6-3
J gene: TRBJ1-4
CDR3 protein: ATDLERHPGGKLF

V gene: TRBV5-4
J gene: TRBJ1-1
CDR3 protein: ASSFSENTEAF

V gene: TRBV2
J gene: TRBJ1-1
CDR3 protein: ASSEAGGFTEAF

V gene: TRBV11-3
J gene: TRBJ2-3
CDR3 protein: ASSSRRGTDTQY

V gene: TRBV27
J gene: TRBJ2-7
CDR3 protein: ASSPGLNYEQY

V gene: TRBV4-1
J gene: TRBJ2-7
CDR3 protein: ASSYIVTGVGYEQY

V gene: TRBV7-9
J gene: TRBJ2-7
CDR3 protein: ASSLTDREYEQY

V gene: TRBV7-9
J gene: TRBJ2-5
CDR3 protein: ASSLVSGYGGETQY

V gene: TRBV5-4
J gene: TRBJ2-3
CDR3 protein: ASSLVAGLTDTQY

V gene: TRBV7-6
J gene: TRBJ2-2
CDR3 protein: ASSPGTKANTGELF

V gene: TRBV5-4
J gene: TRBJ2-1
CDR3 protein: ASSLEAGGYEQF

V gene: TRBV20-1
J gene: TRBJ1-4
CDR3 protein: SASEDRDNEKPF

V gene: TRBV7-2
J gene: TRBJ2-3
CDR3 protein: ASSFAGGADTQY

V gene: TRBV29-1
J gene: TRBJ1-1
CDR3 protein: SGAYGSEAF

V gene: TRBV27
J gene: TRBJ2-1
CDR3 protein: ASSYRTPGLAGGSYNEQF

V gene: TRBV12-3/TRBV12-4
J gene: TRBJ1-5
CDR3 protein: ASSHIRQGPDSNQPQH

V gene: TRBV7-9
J gene: TRBJ1-3
CDR3 protein: ASSLGSDTIY

V gene: TRBV3-1
J gene: TRBJ2-1
CDR3 protein: ASSQEQTTSGKQF

V gene: TRBV5-1
J gene: TRBJ2-5
CDR3 protein: ASSPRQYQETQY

V gene: TRBV9
J gene: TRBJ2-2
CDR3 protein: ASSVDAEEYTGELF

V gene: TRBV28
J gene: TRBJ2-1
CDR3 protein: ASSPGQGYNEQF

V gene: TRBV5-4
J gene: TRBJ2-7
CDR3 protein: ASSSASGYEQY

V gene: TRBV7-9
J gene: TRBJ1-4
CDR3 protein: ASSQAGEADEKLF

V gene: TRBV7-9
J gene: TRBJ2-1
CDR3 protein: ASSPPYNLADNELF